This T cell receptor beta chain was captured by sequencing in a study of CXCR3-negative and CXCR3-positive naive CD8 T cells (dated by TCRdb to about 2019). Notes on the research overall: In total, 130 million to 150 million TRB reads were obtained, corresponding to roughly 1.5 +/- 0.3 million reads per library. Diversity and physicochemical repertoire analyses were performed on about a dozen donors pooled from two independent experiments. TRBV-TRBJ cluster analysis included naive subsets from about five donors and memory cells from 3 donors. Paper-wide results and their limitations: Compared with CXCR3-negative naive cells, CXCR3-positive naive cells had TRB CDR3s with higher hydrophobicity (lower Kidera factor 4), lower energy, and higher strength and volume indices. CXCR3 expression partially decreased after cryopreservation, so most assays used freshly isolated PBMCs. Surface CD5, linked to self-reactivity in mice, was comparable between naive subsets; TCR interaction strength was therefore also inferred from TRB CDR3 physicochemical properties. Naive CXCR3-negative and CXCR3-positive cells from the same donor showed similar TRBV-TRBJ usage, whereas memory cells showed distinct patterns. Both naive subsets had comparably high repertoire diversity, while memory CD8+ T cells had much lower repertoire diversity.

This sample was sequenced with a NextSeq 550. The Human TCR Profiling Kit (MiLaboratory) was used to prepare UMI-labeled 5' RACE TRB cDNA libraries. The full amount of extracted RNA was used for cDNA synthesis, and the full amount of resulting cDNA was used for PCR amplification. Libraries were prepared in parallel with an identical number of PCR cycles. Regarding the original processing steps: About 53,000 +/- 9,400 unique UMI-labeled TRB cDNA molecules per library were extracted with MIGEC and MiXCR, with at least two reads per UMI required. On average, each library contained 40,000 +/- 10,000 functional in-frame TRB CDR3 nucleotide clonotypes without stop codons. After each sample was downsampled to 5000 UMI-labeled TRB molecules, VDJtools was used to calculate diversity metrics such as normalized Shannon-Wiener and Chao1. VDJtools was used to calculate clonotype-size-weighted physicochemical properties of the central five CDR3 residues, namely interaction energy, strength, volume and Kidera factor 4. TCRdb reprocessed the sequencing reads and holds a single record per CDR3 protein sequence, with no DNA. Clone size and V and J calls follow TCRdb, not the original study. This sample's table lists some 60,000 distinct CDR3 sequences. The ten top clones hold around 0.5% of the sample.

In regard to this clonotype: This receptor's antigen is unknown.

For every CD8+ T cell subset, fewer than 350,000 cells were flow-sorted straight into RLT lysis buffer, and each subset was sorted in triplicate. To exclude memory contaminants, naive CD8+ T cells were stringently defined as CD45RO-CCR7+CD27+CD95-. Using standard density gradient centrifugation, peripheral blood mononuclear cells were isolated from buffy coats. Naive CXCR3-negative and CXCR3-positive CD8+ T cells were flow-sorted using a FACSAria III. Total RNA was extracted from sorted cells with an RNeasy Mini Kit. The sequenced sample was naive CXCR3+ CD8+ T cells from blood. The cell subset or site label here, explained by the study, means: CD45RO-CCR7+CD27+CD95- naive CD8+ T cells expressing CXCR3 (TNR3+). This TCR came from a human donor in good health. Some clones in this sample may be carry-over from other donors' samples.

CDR3 reads: CAITPRGGVDGYTF. The chain is assembled from TRBV27 and TRBJ1-2. The CDR3 runs 14 residues from the cysteine to the phenylalanine. DNA is not on record. The germline V gene (reference sequence) yields MNHEY for CDR1 and SMNVEV for CDR2.